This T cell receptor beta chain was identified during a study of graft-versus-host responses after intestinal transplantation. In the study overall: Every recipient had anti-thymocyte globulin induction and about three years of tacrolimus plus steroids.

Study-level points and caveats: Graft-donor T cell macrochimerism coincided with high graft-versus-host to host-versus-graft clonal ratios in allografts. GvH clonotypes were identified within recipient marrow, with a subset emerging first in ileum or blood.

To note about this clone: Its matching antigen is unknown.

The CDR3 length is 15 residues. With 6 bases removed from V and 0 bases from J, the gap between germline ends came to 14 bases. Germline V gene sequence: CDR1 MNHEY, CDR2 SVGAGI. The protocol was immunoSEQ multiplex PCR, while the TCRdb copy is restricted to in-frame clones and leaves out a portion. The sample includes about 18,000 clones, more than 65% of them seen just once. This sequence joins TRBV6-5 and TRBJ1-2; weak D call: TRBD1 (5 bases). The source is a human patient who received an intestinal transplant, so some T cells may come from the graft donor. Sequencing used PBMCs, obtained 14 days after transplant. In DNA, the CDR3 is TGTGCCAGCAGCCCCCAAGGGACGGCTAACTATGGCTACACCTTC. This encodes CASSPQGTANYGYTF.